This note documents a single T cell receptor (beta chain) sequence. Its antigen is unknown. This sample was taken from a study of T cell responses to AZD1222 COVID-19 vaccine. Across the whole study: Second-dose groups at about 4 or about 12 weeks were pooled.

Notes on the study in general: Increased Spike-specific TCR breadth and depth were observed after two AZD1222 doses.

This table comes from immunoSEQ multiplex PCR, and its TCRdb copy is limited to in-frame clones, with some not included. The data contain some 160,000 clones, approximately 93% of them singletons. The receptor was derived from an adult in good health. The specimen comprised peripheral blood, sampled on day 0 of AZD1222 vaccination.

CDR3 loop: CAWSWGQGIFSPLHF. The CDR3 DNA sequence: TGTGCCTGGAGTTGGGGACAGGGGATTTTTTCACCCCTCCACTTT. The V gene is TRBV30, the J gene TRBJ1-6, with 10 bases identical to TRBD1. Germline loops: CDR1 GTSNPN, CDR2 SVGIG (reference sequence). The CDR3 spans 15 residues. V was clipped by 2 bases and J by 9 bases; unmatched bases: 7.